This T cell receptor beta chain derives from a study of OX40 agonist ivuxolimab in advanced cancers. The overall study: The dose-escalation cohort was approximately 80% male, with a mean age of 60 years, ranging about 23 to 90. Three patients, one with hepatocellular carcinoma and two with cutaneous melanoma, responded partially. Broader study findings: Expanded clones tended on average to be more numerous among CD8+ T cells than CD4+. Partial responders at 0.1-3.0 mg/kg had among the lowest clonal expansion.

Assay used: immunoSEQ multiplex PCR; TCRdb lists only in-frame clones, some missing. Of tens of thousands of clones listed, approximately 80% are singletons. The V end was cut by 4 bases, the J end by 5 bases, with 11 bases between. The CDR3 consists of 13 residues. Per the germline V gene, CDR1 is MGHRA and CDR2 is YSYEKL. As regards this clone: The antigen is unknown.

The receptor comes from an adult with an advanced solid tumor such as melanoma, head and neck, liver or kidney cancer. This sequence joins TRBV4-1 and TRBJ1-2; no clear D. This specimen consisted of CD4+ or CD8+ T cells sorted from blood, obtained in a trial of the OX40 agonist ivuxolimab. CDR3 nucleotides: TGCGCCAGCAGCCTGGAAAATTCTTATGGCTACACCTTC. The encoded protein is CASSLENSYGYTF.